This T cell receptor (beta chain) is drawn from a study of neurological immune-mediated disorders. This clonotype was observed at least ten times. Use was made of roughly 910,000 CD4+ or CD8+ T cells in sorted libraries. cDNA was made by 5'RACE with 10-nucleotide random UMIs. Every sequencing run generated in excess of 180 million TCR-beta sequences. These sequences covered 15-18 subjects. TCRdb used MiXCR to reprocess the 5' RACE reads, holding one entry per CDR3 protein. Of about 39,000 distinct CDR3 sequences detected, roughly 6.9% appear once; the ten largest clones hold around 5%. Germline V lookup: CDR1 SGHRS, CDR2 YFSETQ. The CDR3 has 13 amino acids. V was clipped by 6 bases and J by 3 bases; unmatched bases: 4.

The chain recombines TRBV5-1 with TRBJ2-5; 8 bases line up with TRBD1. This TCR was sampled from a man aged 45-65 years in good health. The sample taken for sequencing was CD4+ T cells from blood. The CDR3 region is CASTSTGEETQYF. CDR3 nucleotides: TGCGCCAGCACGTCGACAGGGGAAGAGACCCAGTACTTC.